This is a list of T cell receptor beta chains from one sample in a study of identical twins. TCRdb independently ran MiXCR on the 5' RACE reads; one entry per CDR3 protein. Of 540,000 or so distinct CDR3 sequences listed, around 24% are singletons. The same sample was also studied in work on yellow fever vaccine responses in identical twins.

The sequencing input was CD4+ T cells sorted from blood. These TCRs come from a woman aged 18-30 years in good health. Both conserved end residues are part of each CDR3. Fields, in order: CDR3 protein, CDR3 DNA, D gene, V gene, clone size, J gene. A D gene is named only where the DNA matches it firmly. The size entry is marked missing in some rows and otherwise reads once, few, many or a size class.

CDR3aa: CASSLIRGNQPQHF
CDR3nt: TGTGCCAGCAGTTTGATCAGGGGGAATCAGCCCCAGCATTTT
d_gene: TRBD1
v_gene: TRBV12-3/TRBV12-4
abundance: NA
j_gene: TRBJ1-5

CDR3aa: CASSISTTNTGELFF
CDR3nt: TGTGCCAGCAGCATATCCACGACGAACACCGGGGAGCTGTTTTTT
d_gene: NA
v_gene: TRBV11-2
abundance: few
j_gene: TRBJ2-2

CDR3aa: CATSRDRGPTGELFF
CDR3nt: TGTGCCACCAGCAGAGATCGCGGGCCCACCGGGGAGCTGTTTTTT
d_gene: NA
v_gene: TRBV15
abundance: few
j_gene: TRBJ2-2

CDR3aa: CASSLAPTGGPQETQYF
CDR3nt: TGCGCCAGCAGCTTGGCCCCTACAGGGGGTCCCCAAGAGACCCAGTACTTC
d_gene: TRBD1
v_gene: TRBV5-1
abundance: NA
j_gene: TRBJ2-5

CDR3aa: CASSWNRDPTYEQYF
CDR3nt: TGCGCCAGCAGCTGGAACCGGGACCCAACCTACGAGCAGTACTTC
d_gene: NA
v_gene: TRBV5-1
abundance: few
j_gene: TRBJ2-7

CDR3aa: CASSHGTGRGETQYF
CDR3nt: TGCGCCAGCAGCCACGGGACAGGGAGAGGAGAGACCCAGTACTTC
d_gene: TRBD1
v_gene: TRBV5-1
abundance: NA
j_gene: TRBJ2-5

CDR3aa: CASSTAEEQGNEQFF
CDR3nt: TGTGCCAGCAGTACCGCGGAGGAGCAGGGCAATGAGCAGTTCTTC
d_gene: NA
v_gene: TRBV12-3/TRBV12-4
abundance: few
j_gene: TRBJ2-1

CDR3aa: CASSLMSVRGNEQFF
CDR3nt: TGTGCCAGCAGTTTAATGTCGGTCAGAGGCAATGAGCAGTTCTTC
d_gene: NA
v_gene: TRBV12-3/TRBV12-4
abundance: many
j_gene: TRBJ2-1

CDR3aa: CASSWARLAEGTDTQYF
CDR3nt: TGTGCCAGCAGCTGGGCTCGACTAGCGGAGGGCACAGATACGCAGTATTTT
d_gene: TRBD2
v_gene: TRBV5-6
abundance: NA
j_gene: TRBJ2-3

CDR3aa: CASSSPGINEQFF
CDR3nt: TGTGCCAGCAGTTCCCCGGGGATAAATGAGCAGTTCTTC
d_gene: NA
v_gene: TRBV28
abundance: few
j_gene: TRBJ2-1

CDR3aa: CASSQEDGTGGTEAFF
CDR3nt: TGTGCCAGCAGCCAAGAGGACGGGACAGGGGGAACTGAAGCTTTCTTT
d_gene: TRBD1
v_gene: TRBV4-2
abundance: NA
j_gene: TRBJ1-1

CDR3aa: CAMSDLAGGSSYNEQFF
CDR3nt: TGTGCCATGAGTGATTTAGCGGGAGGGAGCTCCTACAATGAGCAGTTCTTC
d_gene: TRBD2
v_gene: TRBV10-3
abundance: NA
j_gene: TRBJ2-1

CDR3aa: CATSTSLGGGEQFF
CDR3nt: TGTGCCACCTCCACTAGCCTAGGTGGGGGTGAGCAGTTCTTC
d_gene: NA
v_gene: TRBV24-1
abundance: few
j_gene: TRBJ2-1

CDR3aa: CASSSPTGETQYF
CDR3nt: TGTGCCAGCAGCAGTCCAACGGGGGAGACCCAGTACTTC
d_gene: NA
v_gene: TRBV25-1
abundance: NA
j_gene: TRBJ2-5

CDR3aa: CASSWTGAYNEQFF
CDR3nt: TGCGCCAGCAGCTGGACCGGGGCCTACAATGAGCAGTTCTTC
d_gene: NA
v_gene: TRBV5-1
abundance: NA
j_gene: TRBJ2-1

CDR3aa: CASSPQDMVGTEAFF
CDR3nt: TGTGCCAGCAGCCCTCAGGACATGGTGGGCACTGAAGCTTTCTTT
d_gene: NA
v_gene: TRBV7-9
abundance: NA
j_gene: TRBJ1-1

CDR3aa: CASSLGVPGDEQFF
CDR3nt: TGTGCCAGCAGTTTAGGGGTTCCCGGGGATGAGCAGTTCTTC
d_gene: NA
v_gene: TRBV12-3/TRBV12-4
abundance: many
j_gene: TRBJ2-1

CDR3aa: CASSPVRGSSGTQYF
CDR3nt: TGTGCCAGCAGCCCTGTTAGAGGCTCGTCCGGGACCCAGTACTTC
d_gene: NA
v_gene: TRBV7-8
abundance: few
j_gene: TRBJ2-5

CDR3aa: CASSQGQDPDTQYF
CDR3nt: TGTGCCAGCAGCCAAGGACAGGATCCAGATACGCAGTATTTT
d_gene: NA
v_gene: TRBV3-1
abundance: few
j_gene: TRBJ2-3

CDR3aa: CASSGGAGGPTDTQYF
CDR3nt: TGTGCCAGCAGTGGTGGGGCGGGGGGACCCACAGATACGCAGTATTTT
d_gene: TRBD2
v_gene: TRBV2
abundance: few
j_gene: TRBJ2-3

CDR3aa: CASTRDRSYNEQFF
CDR3nt: TGTGCCAGCACTCGGGACAGAAGCTACAATGAGCAGTTCTTC
d_gene: TRBD1
v_gene: TRBV5-4
abundance: NA
j_gene: TRBJ2-1

CDR3aa: CASSEEAGGTSTDTQYF
CDR3nt: TGTGCCAGCAGTGAAGAGGCTGGCGGAACTAGCACAGATACGCAGTATTTT
d_gene: NA
v_gene: TRBV25-1
abundance: few
j_gene: TRBJ2-3

CDR3aa: CASRSGTGPYEQYF
CDR3nt: TGTGCCAGCAGATCCGGGACTGGCCCCTACGAGCAGTACTTC
d_gene: NA
v_gene: TRBV6-1
abundance: NA
j_gene: TRBJ2-7

CDR3aa: CSVAFAPGLSTDTQYF
CDR3nt: TGCAGCGTTGCTTTCGCCCCTGGACTGAGCACAGATACGCAGTATTTT
d_gene: NA
v_gene: TRBV29-1
abundance: NA
j_gene: TRBJ2-3

CDR3aa: CSARRGQGMEAFF
CDR3nt: TGCAGTGCTAGACGAGGACAGGGGATGGAAGCTTTCTTT
d_gene: TRBD1
v_gene: TRBV20-1
abundance: few
j_gene: TRBJ1-1

CDR3aa: CASSFRTSGTYEQYF
CDR3nt: TGCGCCAGCAGCTTTCGGACTAGCGGAACCTACGAGCAGTACTTC
d_gene: TRBD2
v_gene: TRBV5-1
abundance: NA
j_gene: TRBJ2-7

CDR3aa: CSGLAGTDTQYF
CDR3nt: TGCAGCGGTTTAGCGGGCACAGATACGCAGTATTTT
d_gene: NA
v_gene: TRBV29-1
abundance: few
j_gene: TRBJ2-3

CDR3aa: CASSSDMGLAKNIQYF
CDR3nt: TGCGCCAGCAGCTCCGATATGGGGCTAGCCAAAAACATTCAGTACTTC
d_gene: NA
v_gene: TRBV5-1
abundance: once
j_gene: TRBJ2-4

CDR3aa: CSASSGSNYEQYF
CDR3nt: TGCAGCGCTTCTAGCGGGAGCAACTACGAGCAGTACTTC
d_gene: TRBD2
v_gene: TRBV29-1
abundance: few
j_gene: TRBJ2-7

CDR3aa: CASITGGLADTYNEQFF
CDR3nt: TGTGCCAGCATAACGGGAGGGCTAGCGGACACCTACAATGAGCAGTTCTTC
d_gene: TRBD2
v_gene: TRBV12-3/TRBV12-4
abundance: NA
j_gene: TRBJ2-1

CDR3aa: CASSSGQRVLTQGYTF
CDR3nt: TGTGCCAGCAGTTCGGGACAGAGGGTGTTGACCCAGGGCTACACCTTC
d_gene: TRBD1
v_gene: TRBV6-5
abundance: NA
j_gene: TRBJ1-2

CDR3aa: CATSGVVSSYNEQFF
CDR3nt: TGTGCCACCAGTGGGGTCGTTAGCTCCTACAATGAGCAGTTCTTC
d_gene: NA
v_gene: TRBV24-1
abundance: NA
j_gene: TRBJ2-1

CDR3aa: CASSSRVFEQFF
CDR3nt: TGTGCCAGCAGTTCACGAGTATTTGAGCAGTTCTTC
d_gene: NA
v_gene: TRBV12-3/TRBV12-4
abundance: NA
j_gene: TRBJ2-1

CDR3aa: CASSWRDKQETQYF
CDR3nt: TGCGCCAGCAGCTGGAGGGACAAGCAAGAGACCCAGTACTTC
d_gene: NA
v_gene: TRBV5-1
abundance: NA
j_gene: TRBJ2-5

CDR3aa: CSVEESAKQYF
CDR3nt: TGCAGCGTTGAGGAGTCGGCTAAGCAGTACTTC
d_gene: NA
v_gene: TRBV29-1
abundance: NA
j_gene: TRBJ2-7

CDR3aa: CASSPDRFSGQPQHF
CDR3nt: TGTGCCAGCAGCCCTGACAGGTTTTCGGGTCAGCCCCAGCATTTT
d_gene: NA
v_gene: TRBV9
abundance: NA
j_gene: TRBJ1-5

CDR3aa: CASKRGREQFF
CDR3nt: TGCGCCAGCAAAAGGGGGCGTGAGCAGTTCTTC
d_gene: TRBD1
v_gene: TRBV5-1
abundance: few
j_gene: TRBJ2-1

CDR3aa: CASSNQYPGQGGETQYF
CDR3nt: TGCGCCAGCAGCAATCAATATCCGGGACAGGGGGGAGAGACCCAGTACTTC
d_gene: TRBD1
v_gene: TRBV5-1
abundance: few
j_gene: TRBJ2-5

CDR3aa: CSARDPRGSSYNEQFF
CDR3nt: TGCAGTGCTAGAGACCCCAGGGGGAGCTCCTACAATGAGCAGTTCTTC
d_gene: TRBD1
v_gene: TRBV20-1
abundance: NA
j_gene: TRBJ2-1

CDR3aa: CSASDEDGMGYGYTF
CDR3nt: TGCAGCGCTAGTGACGAGGACGGGATGGGCTATGGCTACACCTTC
d_gene: NA
v_gene: TRBV20-1
abundance: NA
j_gene: TRBJ1-2

CDR3aa: CASSEAPYSGEAFF
CDR3nt: TGTGCCAGCAGTGAAGCGCCCTATTCGGGTGAAGCTTTCTTT
d_gene: NA
v_gene: TRBV6-1
abundance: few
j_gene: TRBJ1-1

CDR3aa: CSADLTGAGFYNEQFF
CDR3nt: TGCAGTGCCGATCTCACAGGAGCGGGATTCTACAATGAGCAGTTCTTC
d_gene: TRBD2
v_gene: TRBV20-1
abundance: NA
j_gene: TRBJ2-1

CDR3aa: CSARLAGARDTQYF
CDR3nt: TGCAGTGCTAGGCTAGCGGGGGCCCGGGATACGCAGTATTTT
d_gene: TRBD2
v_gene: TRBV20-1
abundance: NA
j_gene: TRBJ2-3

CDR3aa: CASCYNPNTGELFF
CDR3nt: TGTGCCAGCTGCTACAACCCGAACACCGGGGAGCTGTTTTTT
d_gene: NA
v_gene: TRBV7-6
abundance: NA
j_gene: TRBJ2-2

CDR3aa: CASSMAWTSGGGYQETQYF
CDR3nt: TGTGCCAGCAGCATGGCCTGGACTAGCGGGGGGGGGTACCAAGAGACCCAGTACTTC
d_gene: TRBD2
v_gene: TRBV7-8
abundance: NA
j_gene: TRBJ2-5

CDR3aa: CASSQSSATTYSYEQYF
CDR3nt: TGTGCCAGCAGCCAATCTAGCGCTACCACTTACTCCTACGAGCAGTACTTC
d_gene: NA
v_gene: TRBV3-1
abundance: few
j_gene: TRBJ2-7

CDR3aa: CSASPEDGYTF
CDR3nt: TGCAGCGCTTCGCCAGAGGATGGCTACACCTTC
d_gene: NA
v_gene: TRBV29-1
abundance: few
j_gene: TRBJ1-2

CDR3aa: CAITDRGTTDTQYF
CDR3nt: TGTGCCATCACCGACCGGGGCACGACAGATACGCAGTATTTT
d_gene: NA
v_gene: TRBV10-3
abundance: few
j_gene: TRBJ2-3

CDR3aa: CASSSILNTEAFF
CDR3nt: TGTGCCAGCAGTTCGATACTGAACACTGAAGCTTTCTTT
d_gene: NA
v_gene: TRBV11-3
abundance: NA
j_gene: TRBJ1-1

CDR3aa: CASSRGADYEQYF
CDR3nt: TGTGCCAGCAGCCGCGGGGCGGATTACGAGCAGTACTTC
d_gene: NA
v_gene: TRBV7-9
abundance: NA
j_gene: TRBJ2-7

CDR3aa: CASRLSPARGLEETQYF
CDR3nt: TGTGCCAGCAGGTTATCCCCGGCGAGGGGGCTTGAGGAGACCCAGTACTTC
d_gene: TRBD1
v_gene: TRBV11-2
abundance: few
j_gene: TRBJ2-5

CDR3aa: CASSVGRESSNEQYF
CDR3nt: TGTGCCAGCAGTGTGGGGCGGGAGTCATCCAACGAGCAGTACTTC
d_gene: TRBD2
v_gene: TRBV2
abundance: NA
j_gene: TRBJ2-7

CDR3aa: CASSVGDREGFEQFF
CDR3nt: TGTGCCAGCAGCGTAGGGGACAGGGAAGGATTTGAGCAGTTCTTC
d_gene: TRBD1
v_gene: TRBV9
abundance: NA
j_gene: TRBJ2-1